These 16 T cell receptor beta chains came from one sample sequenced in a study of cytomegalovirus exposure and HLA in healthy donors. Primers: 60 Vbeta forward and 13 Jbeta reverse. The protocol was immunoSEQ multiplex PCR, while the TCRdb copy is restricted to in-frame clones and leaves out a portion. The sample yields 130,000 or so clones, more than 60% seen once. Sequences were obtained from PBMCs. These TCRs come from a woman aged 40 to 50 in good health and CMV-seropositive.

This chain joins TRBV18 and TRBJ1-5; a weak D match, TRBD1 (6 bases). V was cut by 0 bases and J by 6 bases, with 9 bases left in between. The CDR3 runs to 14 residues. Germline loops: CDR1 KGHSH, CDR2 LQKENI. The chain's CDR3 is CASSPPQGGQPQHF. The CDR3 nucleotides are TGTGCCAGCTCACCACCACAGGGCGGTCAGCCCCAGCATTTT.

This chain joins TRBV5-1 and TRBJ2-3; 7 bases map to TRBD2. V trimming: 4 bases; J trimming: 6 bases; junction bases outside the gene matches: 5. Germline loops: CDR1 SGHRS, CDR2 YFSETQ. This CDR3 has 13 residues. CDR3 residues: CASSSGEGDTQYF. CDR3 nucleotides: TGCGCCAGCAGCAGCGGGGAGGGGGATACGCAGTATTTT.

CDR3 protein: CASSLVQQVRDTQYF. The CDR3 nucleotides are TGTGCCAGCAGCTTAGTACAGCAGGTCCGAGATACGCAGTATTTT. The chain uses TRBV7-3 and TRBJ2-3; D unresolved. The germline gives CDR1 SGHTA, CDR2 FQGTGA. V was trimmed by 2 bases and J by 5 bases, leaving 14 bases between them. This CDR3 spans 15 amino acids.

Only a few counts were recorded for this clone. The chain uses TRBV6-4 and TRBJ2-1; a possible D gene is TRBD1 (5 bases). Germline lookup yields CDR1 MRHNA and CDR2 SNTAGT. The CDR3 is 12 residues long. Trimming shortened V by 2 bases and J by 12 bases, and 11 bases separated the two germline ends. CDR3 protein: CASSDGPRGQFF. DNA of the CDR3: TGTGCCAGCAGTGACGGGCCAAGGGGGCAGTTCTTC.

The chain uses TRBV11-2 and TRBJ2-7, with 13 bases aligning to TRBD2. The germline V gene encodes CDR1 SGHAT and CDR2 FQNNGV. Trimming took 6 bases from V and 7 from J; bases not matched to a gene: 12. The CDR3 is made up of 16 amino acids. The CDR3 DNA reads as TGTGCCAGCAGTCGATTACTAGCGGGGGGGCCGAGGGAGCAGTACTTC. Translation gives CASSRLLAGGPREQYF.

The chain's CDR3 is CASSQDLHNEQFF. The DNA for the CDR3 is TGTGCCAGCAGCCAAGATCTACACAATGAGCAGTTCTTC. The chain couples TRBV4-2 to TRBJ2-1, with D uncertain. Germline V CDR1 and CDR2: LGHNA, YNFKEQ. The V end was cut by 0 bases, the J end by 5 bases, with 5 bases between. The CDR3 has 13 amino acids.

This clone was seen more than once but under ten times. The chain combines TRBV6-1 with TRBJ2-3, with a weak D call TRBD1 (6 bases). The ends were cut back, 5 bases at V and 2 bases at J, with 14 bases in the middle. The CDR3 has 15 amino acids. Per germline, CDR1 MNHNS and CDR2 SASEGT. In nucleotides, the CDR3 is TGTGCCAGCAGTCTCGAACAGGGACACACAGATACGCAGTATTTT. Protein: CASSLEQGHTDTQYF.

The rearrangement links TRBV23-1 to TRBJ1-5; D unresolved. TRBV23-1 is an ORF, with its function uncertain. The V end lost 4 bases, the J end lost 5 bases, and 9 bases lay between the germline ends. The CDR3 sequence is 13 residues long. CDR3 DNA sequence: TGCGCCAGCAGTCTCTCCCAGTATCAGCCCCAGCATTTT. This translates into CASSLSQYQPQHF.

This clone was detected a few times. The chain couples TRBV7-2 to TRBJ1-1; tentative D call: TRBD1 (5 bases). The germline gives CDR1 SGHTA, CDR2 FQGNSA. Trimming left V 5 bases short and J 0 bases short, with 7 bases between. There are 13 residues in the CDR3. The CDR3 loop reads CASSPRVNTEAFF. The CDR3 DNA follows: TGTGCCAGCAGCCCCAGGGTGAACACTGAAGCTTTCTTT.

The rearrangement uses TRBV25-1 and TRBJ2-7, with TRBD1 matching 7 bases. Unmatched junction bases numbered 5, after V lost 1 base and J lost 2 bases. There are 15 residues in the CDR3. The germline V gene has CDR1 MGHDK and CDR2 SYGVNS. CDR3 region: CASSESSGGTYEQYF. DNA for the CDR3: TGTGCCAGCAGTGAATCTTCAGGGGGTACCTACGAGCAGTACTTC.

The chain joins TRBV7-6 to TRBJ1-2, with D possibly TRBD1 on 5 matching bases. Germline CDR1 and CDR2: SGHVS and FNYEAQ. V was clipped by 5 bases and J by 6 bases, with 13 bases between them. The CDR3 runs 13 residues. The CDR3 DNA is TGTGCCAGCAGCAGTAGATCGGGGGATGGCTACACCTTC. Protein product: CASSSRSGDGYTF.

The genes are TRBV11-2 and TRBJ1-1; unclear D gene. In germline, CDR1 is SGHAT, CDR2 FQNNGV. This CDR3 is 13 amino acids long. Trimming stripped 3 bases from V and 1 base from J, with 6 bases between. The CDR3 loop is CASSFGKNTEAFF. CDR3 DNA sequence: TGTGCCAGCAGCTTTGGCAAGAACACTGAAGCTTTCTTT.

This clone has just a few counts. J is TRBJ1-1 and V is TRBV18; possibly TRBD1 for D (5 bases). The CDR3 covers 16 residues. V lost 6 bases and J lost 1, with 18 bases in between. The germline V gene encodes CDR1 KGHSH and CDR2 LQKENI. The CDR3 sequence is CASSRRPGGENTEAFF. For the CDR3, the DNA is TGTGCCAGCTCCCGTAGGCCCGGGGGGGAGAACACTGAAGCTTTCTTT.

The genes are TRBV28 and TRBJ1-2; no reliable D call. Germline V lookup: CDR1 MDHEN, CDR2 SYDVKM. This CDR3 spans 13 amino acids. Between the trimmed V and J ends, which lost 1 base and 3 bases, there was a span of 6 bases. CDR3 residues: CASSLLRDYGYTF. The CDR3, as DNA: TGTGCCAGCAGTTTATTGCGGGACTATGGCTACACCTTC.

The chain couples TRBV5-1 to TRBJ2-3, with D tentatively TRBD1 (7 bases). Trimming shortened V by 0 bases and J by 5 bases, and 16 bases separated the two germline ends. This CDR3 contains 16 residues. Germline V gene data show CDR1 as SGHRS and CDR2 as YFSETQ. CDR3 in DNA: TGCGCCAGCAGCTTGGCGGAGGCAGGGGGGAGAGATACGCAGTATTTT. Amino acid sequence: CASSLAEAGGRDTQYF.

The chain recombines TRBV6-1 with TRBJ2-7, with D possibly being TRBD1 (5 bases). The germline V and J ends were trimmed by 5 bases and 2 bases, with 10 bases remaining between them. Germline CDR1 and CDR2: MNHNS and SASEGT. This CDR3 has 13 amino acids. The CDR3 nucleotides read TGTGCCAGCAGTCCCCTAGGGGCCTACGAGCAGTACTTC. Residues: CASSPLGAYEQYF.